This T cell receptor beta chain was recovered during a study of T cells after yellow fever vaccination. General observations from the study: Abundant clonotypes from the bulk population could get into FACS-sorted repertoires as contaminants. Most primary-vaccination clones reappeared after the booster (approximately 95% CD4, around 88% CD8).

This clonotype was found many times. Its antigen is not identified. A universal primer site and UMIs were added as TCR cDNA was made by 5'RACE template switching. MiXCR, applied by TCRdb to the 5' RACE reads, yields one record per CDR3 protein. The repertoire has hundreds of thousands of distinct CDR3 sequences, more than 3% of them found once; the top ten carry 23%. This CDR3 region has 14 residues. The V end was cut by 6 bases, the J end by 3 bases, with 12 bases between. CDR1 and CDR2 (germline): LGHDT, YNNKEL (reference sequence). The V call is TRBV3-1, the J call TRBJ2-1, with D perhaps matching TRBD1 (5 bases). This TCR was sampled from a man between 18 and 29 years old who received the YFV17D yellow fever vaccine. The sample in question was PBMCs, obtained on the day of the yellow fever booster vaccination. The CDR3 loop is CASRPAGYYNEQFF. The CDR3 coding sequence is TGTGCCAGCAGACCCGCAGGGTACTACAATGAGCAGTTCTTC.